The rows below give T cell receptor beta chains drawn from one sample of a study of radiotherapy plus CTLA-4 blockade in lung cancer. Repertoires were generated with immunoSEQ multiplex PCR, while TCRdb's copy carries only in-frame clones and drops some. The sample lists roughly 90,000 clones; roughly 80% were seen once. The input for sequencing was peripheral blood, taken from a patient treated with radiotherapy plus ipilimumab. The receptors were gathered from a human donor with non-small cell lung cancer that progressed on radiotherapy plus ipilimumab. Both conserved end residues are part of each CDR3. A D gene is named only where the DNA matches it firmly. Only part of the rows carry a size: once, few, many, or a class if the clone is expanded.

J,D,size,V,DNA,CDR3
TRBJ2-7,TRBD1,few,TRBV15,TGTGCCACCAGCAGAGAAGGACAGGCCTACGAGCAGTACTTC,CATSREGQAYEQYF
TRBJ1-1,NA,NA,TRBV28,TGTGCCAGCAGTCAGCAGTCCCCGACCACTGAAGCTTTCTTT,CASSQQSPTTEAFF
TRBJ1-5,NA,few,TRBV11-3,TGTGCCAGCAGCTGGGTGTGGATCTTCAATCAGCCCCAGCATTTT,CASSWVWIFNQPQHF
TRBJ1-5,NA,NA,TRBV7-9,TGTGCCAGCAGCTTCGACACTTCGGGGCCCCAGCATTTT,CASSFDTSGPQHF
TRBJ2-5,TRBD2,NA,TRBV7-7,TGTGCTAGCAGCCCAGACATGGCGGGAGGAGAGACCCAGTACTTC,CASSPDMAGGETQYF
TRBJ1-1,NA,NA,TRBV5-1,TGCGCCAGCAGCGCGCTACAGGGACCGGTCGCTGAAGCTTTCTTT,CASSALQGPVAEAFF
TRBJ2-3,TRBD1,NA,TRBV10-2,TGCGCCAGCAGGCCCCGGACAGGGGAAGGGAGCGATACGCAGTATTTT,CASRPRTGEGSDTQYF
TRBJ1-5,NA,NA,TRBV6-5,TGTGCCAGCAGTGCGGGGGTTAGCAATCAGCCCCAGCATTTT,CASSAGVSNQPQHF
TRBJ1-5,TRBD1,NA,TRBV2,TGTGCCAGCAGTGAACCAGGACAGGGAAGTCAGCCCCAGCATTTT,CASSEPGQGSQPQHF
TRBJ2-5,NA,NA,TRBV7-7,TGTGCTAGCAGCGAGGACAGCCAAGAGACCCAGTACTTC,CASSEDSQETQYF
TRBJ2-3,NA,NA,TRBV27,TGTGCCAGCAGCCCTGGACTAGGGGGGCGGACGCAGTATTTT,CASSPGLGGRTQYF
TRBJ2-7,TRBD1,NA,TRBV10-3,TGTGCCATCAGTGACCAGCAGACAGGGCCGTCCTACGAGCAGTACTTC,CAISDQQTGPSYEQYF
TRBJ2-4,NA,NA,TRBV15,TGTGCCACCAGCGGGGGGTCCGGACCATTCGCCAAAAACATTCAGTACTTC,CATSGGSGPFAKNIQYF
TRBJ2-1,TRBD2,NA,TRBV2,TGTGCCAGCAGGGGGCTAGGGCTAGCGGGAGGTGACAATGAGCAGTTCTTC,CASRGLGLAGGDNEQFF
TRBJ1-1,NA,NA,TRBV5-4,TGTGCCAGCAGCTTGGTATCGGGCACTGAAGCTTTCTTT,CASSLVSGTEAFF
TRBJ1-3,NA,NA,TRBV7-9,TGTGCCAGCAGCCCATCGAGGGGATACACCATATATTTT,CASSPSRGYTIYF
TRBJ2-2,NA,NA,TRBV27,TGTGCCAGCAGTTTTTCCGTGGGGACCGGGGAGCTGTTTTTT,CASSFSVGTGELFF
TRBJ1-2,NA,few,TRBV6-6,TGTGCCAGCAGTTTGCGAGACCGGAACTATGGCTACACCTTC,CASSLRDRNYGYTF
TRBJ2-1,NA,NA,TRBV6-1,TGTGCCAGCAGTGACCCTCCCCACGACAATGAGCAGTTCTTC,CASSDPPHDNEQFF
TRBJ2-1,TRBD1,once,TRBV5-1,TGCGCCAGCAGCTTGGGACAGGGGGCGCTTAATGAGCAGTTCTTC,CASSLGQGALNEQFF
TRBJ2-3,TRBD2,once,TRBV5-4,TGTGCCAGCAGCACTGGACTAGCGGGAGGGCCGGGGACAGATACGCAGTATTTT,CASSTGLAGGPGTDTQYF
TRBJ2-7,NA,NA,TRBV10-2,TGCGCCAGCAGTGAAGGGGGACTCGCCTACGAGCAGTACTTC,CASSEGGLAYEQYF
TRBJ1-1,NA,NA,TRBV7-9,TGTGCCAGCAGCTTAGGAGGGGACGAAGCTTTCTTT,CASSLGGDEAFF
TRBJ1-1,NA,NA,TRBV11-2,TGTGCCAGCAGCTTAGAGACTGAAGCTTTCTTT,CASSLETEAFF
TRBJ2-7,NA,NA,TRBV6-1,TGTGCCAGCAGATGGGACTCCCCGGAGCAGTACTTC,CASRWDSPEQYF
TRBJ1-5,TRBD1,NA,TRBV25-1,TGTGCCAGCAGTGCCAGGGACAGGGGGCCCCAGCATTTT,CASSARDRGPQHF
TRBJ1-1,NA,NA,TRBV27,TGTGCCAGCAGTTTCTTAGCAGGGACGAGCACTGAAGCTTTCTTT,CASSFLAGTSTEAFF
TRBJ2-1,NA,NA,TRBV6-5,TGTGCCAGCAGTCCCACTAGGGGCGGGTACATTGAGCAGTTCTTC,CASSPTRGGYIEQFF
TRBJ2-1,NA,NA,TRBV6-5,TGTGCTAGCAGGGGTTACAATGAGCAGTTCTTC,CASRGYNEQFF
TRBJ2-7,TRBD2,NA,TRBV27,TGTGCCAGCAGTTTGCTAGCGGCGGGTGAGCAGTACTTC,CASSLLAAGEQYF
TRBJ2-7,NA,NA,TRBV15,TGTGCCACCAGCAGAGGAGGCAGGGATAAGTTCTCCTACGAGCAGTACTTC,CATSRGGRDKFSYEQYF
TRBJ2-5,NA,NA,TRBV6-6,TGTGCCAGCAGTTACGAAGGGACACGGGAGACCCAGTACTTC,CASSYEGTRETQYF
TRBJ2-3,TRBD2,NA,TRBV13,TGTGCCAGCAGCTTACAAGATCGGGGGGGAGCAGATACGCAGTATTTT,CASSLQDRGGADTQYF
TRBJ2-1,TRBD2,NA,TRBV9,TGTGCCAGCAGCCCGGGACAGAATAGCGGGAGCTCCTACAATGAGCAGTTCTTC,CASSPGQNSGSSYNEQFF
TRBJ2-6,NA,few,TRBV14,TGTGCCAGCAGCCCAGAGATGGGTGGGGCCAACGTCCTGACTTTC,CASSPEMGGANVLTF
TRBJ1-1,TRBD1,NA,TRBV19,TGTGCCAGTAGTATGGGGACAGGGGGGATCAACACTGAAGCTTTCTTT,CASSMGTGGINTEAFF